The next 13 T cell receptor beta chains were all read from a single sample in a study of cytomegalovirus exposure and HLA in healthy donors. Measured with immunoSEQ multiplex PCR; TCRdb has only the in-frame clones, and not every one. Among about 120,000 clones listed, roughly 89% were seen once. The source material was PBMCs. The receptors derive from a woman aged 18-29 years in good health and CMV-seronegative.

This sequence joins TRBV27 and TRBJ2-7; 7 positions agree with TRBD1. Germline V gives CDR1 MNHEY, CDR2 SMNVEV (reference sequence). V trimming: 2 bases; J trimming: 3 bases; junction bases outside the gene matches: 4. CDR3 length equals 14 residues. CDR3: CASSLTGAGYEQYF. CDR3 bases: TGTGCCAGCAGTTTAACAGGGGCGGGCTACGAGCAGTACTTC.

The rearrangement links TRBV7-9 to TRBJ2-7, with 7 bases aligning to TRBD2. The V gene's germline CDR1 is SEHNR and CDR2 FQNEAQ (reference sequence). This CDR3 region has 15 residues. Germline trimming cut 4 bases from V and 4 bases from J; bases unmatched to any gene: 10. CDR3 nucleotide sequence: TGTGCCAGCAGCTCGGGCGGGAGCCCAACATACGAGCAGTACTTC. It specifies CASSSGGSPTYEQYF.

The chain combines TRBV5-5 with TRBJ2-7, with a possible D match to TRBD2 (6 bases). Between the trimmed V and J ends, which lost 4 bases and 2 bases, there was a span of 13 bases. The CDR3 length is 14 residues. Germline V gene lookup returns CDR1 SGHKS and CDR2 YYEKEE (reference sequence). DNA for the CDR3: TGTGCCAGCAGCCGGCTGGAGGGGCCCTACGAGCAGTACGTC. Protein product: CASSRLEGPYEQYV.

This clone appeared once. The chain uses TRBV7-6 and TRBJ2-5; 7 nucleotides align to TRBD2. Germline V gives CDR1 SGHVS, CDR2 FNYEAQ. With 0 bases clipped from V and 2 bases from J, the junction kept 0 bases outside the gene matches. CDR3 length: 14 residues. CDR3 sequence reads: CASSLAGGQETQYF. The DNA for the CDR3 is TGTGCCAGCAGCTTAGCGGGGGGGCAAGAGACCCAGTACTTC.

This chain links TRBV14 with TRBJ2-3; 7 bases fit TRBD2. The J segment lost 2 bases and the V segment lost 8 bases, leaving 13 bases of the junction unmatched. Germline CDR1 SGHDN, CDR2 FVKESK. The CDR3 totals 16 residues. The CDR3 loop is CASRRAGTGFTDTQYF. The CDR3 DNA is TGTGCCAGCCGAAGAGCGGGAACGGGCTTCACAGATACGCAGTATTTT.

This chain connects TRBV19 to TRBJ1-5, with unresolved D. Germline CDR1 reads LNHDA; CDR2 reads SQIVND (reference sequence). The CDR3 is 14 amino acids. V was pared by 3 bases and J by 5 bases, with 11 bases between. For the CDR3, the DNA is TGTGCCAGTAGTATCTTGAGCGGTGATCAGCCCCAGCATTTT. The encoded protein is CASSILSGDQPQHF.

The chain is built from TRBV28 and TRBJ1-2, with 9 nucleotides matching TRBD1. The germline V gene has CDR1 MDHEN and CDR2 SYDVKM. The CDR3 sequence is 15 residues long. With 5 bases clipped from V and 4 bases from J, the junction kept 8 bases outside the gene matches. The CDR3 region has the DNA TGTGCCAGCAGTCTCGGGACAGGGTGGGCCTATGGCTACACCTTC. It is translated as CASSLGTGWAYGYTF.

The genes are TRBV5-8 and TRBJ1-2; 10 nucleotides line up with TRBD1. The CDR3 runs 16 residues. Germline-derived CDR1 and CDR2 are SGHTS and YDEGEE. J gave up 2 bases and V 5 bases, and 9 bases lay outside the gene matches. The CDR3 DNA reads TGTGCCAGCAGTCCAGTCCCGGGACAGGGGAACTATGGCTACACCTTC. This gives the protein CASSPVPGQGNYGYTF.

The genes are TRBV28 and TRBJ1-2; 12 bases match TRBD1. After removal of 7 bases from V and 4 bases from J, the junction contained 22 bases not matched to a gene. This CDR3 is built from 20 residues. Per the germline V gene, CDR1 is MDHEN and CDR2 is SYDVKM. The CDR3 reads CASTLGPRRDRGPKSYGYTF. The CDR3 DNA reads TGTGCCAGCACTCTGGGACCCCGGCGGGACAGGGGGCCGAAGAGCTATGGCTACACCTTC.

The V gene is TRBV7-9, the J gene TRBJ2-7, with TRBD1 as a possible D gene (6 bases). Trimming removed 1 base at V and 5 bases at J, with 12 bases between. CDR1 is SEHNR, CDR2 FQNEAQ, per germline (reference sequence). The CDR3 is made up of 14 amino acids. In nucleotides, the CDR3 is TGTGCCAGCAGCTTAGTTCTGTCAGGGGACGAGCAGTACGTC. Encoded protein: CASSLVLSGDEQYV.

The chain carries TRBV5-1 and TRBJ2-5, with TRBD1 identical over 8 bases. Germline CDR1 reads SGHRS; CDR2 reads YFSETQ. CDR3 length: 15 residues. With 4 bases clipped from V and 5 bases from J, the junction kept 10 bases outside the gene matches. The CDR3 nucleotides are TGCGCCAGCAGCACCGCGGGACAGGTAGCGGAGACCCAGTACTTC. This codes for CASSTAGQVAETQYF.

The chain couples TRBV27 to TRBJ2-7; D call uncertain. Germline V gene data show CDR1 as MNHEY and CDR2 as SMNVEV (reference sequence). This CDR3 has 13 residues. V was cut by 3 bases and J by 1 base, with 7 bases left in between. CDR3 nucleotides: TGTGCCAGCAGTTTTGCCAGGTCCTACGAGCAGTACTTC. It specifies CASSFARSYEQYF.

The J gene is TRBJ2-7, the V gene TRBV27; 11 bases fit TRBD2. V was pared by 6 bases and J by 3 bases, with 4 bases of the junction left unmatched. The CDR3 extends over 14 amino acids. Germline V gene lookup returns CDR1 MNHEY and CDR2 SMNVEV (reference sequence). CDR3 residues: CASRPGTSGYEQYF. DNA of the CDR3: TGTGCCAGCAGACCCGGGACTAGCGGCTACGAGCAGTACTTC.